One and the same sample provided the 28 T cell receptor beta chains below, sequenced in a study of CD8 T cells in ankylosing spondylitis. Study-level findings and limits: Ankylosing spondylitis blood appeared to carry a characteristic TCR beta motif of roughly eight highly homologous variants.

TCRdb independently ran MiXCR on the 5' RACE reads; one entry per CDR3 protein. In the table there are a few hundred thousand distinct CDR3 sequences, about 20% of which are singletons. For these TCRs, the target antigens are not known. Specimen: blood, either unsorted or a sorted T cell fraction (not recorded which). These receptors all stem from a male donor with ankylosing spondylitis.

The table lists this clonotype with a few counts. The chain recombines TRBV14 with TRBJ2-7; the match to TRBD2 covers 11 bases. Looked up from germline, CDR1 is SGHDN and CDR2 is FVKESK. The trim removed 5 bases at V and 3 bases at J, leaving 3 bases unmatched. CDR3 length: 14 residues. The DNA for the CDR3 is TGTGCCAGCAGCTTTAGCGGGAGGGACTACGAGCAGTACTTC. Protein product: CASSFSGRDYEQYF.

The chain has TRBV12-3 or TRBV12-4 and TRBJ2-7; 8 bases map to TRBD1. CDR3 length: 15 amino acids. V lost 9 bases to trimming and J lost 0 bases; unmatched junction nucleotides: 10. CDR3 sequence (DNA): TGTGCCAGTAACCCAGGGGGCCCACTCTCCTACGAGCAGTACTTC. Protein: CASNPGGPLSYEQYF.

The chain combines TRBV27 with TRBJ2-1; 12 nucleotides line up with TRBD2. The V gene end was trimmed by 6 bases and the J gene end by 4 bases; junction bases not matched to a gene: 7. The CDR3 is 16 amino acids. Germline assignment: CDR1 MNHEY and CDR2 SMNVEV (reference sequence). The CDR3 is CASSDSSGRVYNEQFF. In nucleotides, the CDR3 is TGTGCCAGCAGCGACTCTAGCGGGAGGGTATACAATGAGCAGTTCTTC.

The J gene is TRBJ2-1, the V gene TRBV5-4; TRBD1 is a possible D gene (6 bases). The CDR3 extends over 15 amino acids. The germline V and J ends were trimmed by 4 bases and 3 bases, with 14 bases remaining between them. The germline CDR1 and CDR2 sequences are SGHNT and YYREEE (reference sequence). CDR3 nucleotide sequence: TGTGCCAGCAGCCCAGGGGACCGGGACTACAATGAGCAGTTCTTC. As protein: CASSPGDRDYNEQFF.

This clonotype turned up a few times. V gene TRBV4-2 combines with J gene TRBJ1-3, with D unresolved. V lost 6 bases to trimming and J lost 0 bases, with 12 bases between them. This CDR3 has 15 amino acids. Germline V gene lookup returns CDR1 LGHNA and CDR2 YNFKEQ. CDR3 loop: CASSSEGYSGNTIYF. The CDR3 DNA reads TGTGCCAGCAGTTCAGAAGGGTACTCTGGAAACACCATATATTTT.

This clonotype was detected a few times. The rearrangement joins TRBV25-1 to TRBJ2-3; TRBD2 agrees at 11 bases. With V trimmed by 4 bases and J by 4 bases, 4 bases remained unmatched. This CDR3 has 15 amino acids. CDR1 MGHDK and CDR2 SYGVNS come from the germline V gene. The CDR3 loop is CASSVTSGSADTQYF. For the CDR3, the DNA is TGTGCCAGCAGTGTTACTAGCGGGAGTGCAGATACGCAGTATTTT.

This clonotype appeared many times. This rearrangement joins TRBV12-3 or TRBV12-4 to TRBJ1-5; D is perhaps TRBD1 (6 bases). The CDR3 runs to 13 residues. The V and J ends lost 4 bases and 5 bases respectively, with 9 bases between them. The CDR3 loop is CASSSGVHQPQHF. The CDR3 bases are TGTGCCAGCAGTTCAGGGGTCCATCAGCCCCAGCATTTT.

The J gene is TRBJ2-1, the V gene TRBV11-1; 9 positions agree with TRBD1. Per the germline V gene, CDR1 is SGHAT and CDR2 is FQDESV (reference sequence). There are 18 residues in the CDR3. V lost 2 bases to trimming and J lost 4 bases; unmatched junction nucleotides: 12. The CDR3 DNA follows: TGTGCCAGCAGCTTAACCGGGAAGGGGGACAGGGAATACAATGAGCAGTTCTTC. Translating gives CASSLTGKGDREYNEQFF.

This clonotype has more than one count but fewer than ten. V is TRBV5-1 and J is TRBJ2-3; unclear D gene. Germline V gene sequence: CDR1 SGHRS, CDR2 YFSETQ. V was trimmed by 5 bases and J by 4 bases, leaving 8 bases between them. The CDR3 covers 12 residues. The CDR3 region has the DNA TGCGCCAGCAGTCTGGATTCAGATACGCAGTATTTT. It encodes CASSLDSDTQYF. The whole variable domain, remainder taken from reference TRBV5-1 and TRBJ2-3, is KAGVTQTPRYLIKTRGQQVTLSCSPISGHRSVSWYQQTPGQGLQFLFEYFSETQRNKGNFPGRFSGRQFSNSRSEMNVSTLELGDSALYLCASSLDSDTQYFGPGTRLTVL.

This chain uses TRBV29-1 with TRBJ2-3; 7 bases are a match to TRBD1. The CDR3 covers 15 residues. Germline V gives CDR1 SQVTM, CDR2 ANQGSEA. V lost 6 bases to trimming and J lost 7 bases; unmatched junction nucleotides: 16. The CDR3 here is CSVGSQGDGSNTQYF. The DNA of the CDR3 is TGCAGCGTCGGAAGTCAGGGGGACGGCTCAAATACGCAGTATTTT.

In this sample, this clonotype turned up a few times. The V call is TRBV10-3, the J call TRBJ2-5, with D uncertain. V lost 11 bases, J lost 5 bases, and 24 bases lay in between. Per the germline V gene, CDR1 is ENHRY and CDR2 is SYGVKD. CDR3 size: 15 residues. The CDR3 DNA follows: TGTGCCCCCCATGGCCGACTCCTGGGCGGCGAGACCCAGTACTTC. Protein product: CAPHGRLLGGETQYF.

The rearrangement uses TRBV2 and TRBJ2-1, with unresolved D. Trimming pared 5 bases from V and 0 bases from J, leaving 14 bases between. The CDR3 loop spans 16 amino acids. CDR1 is SNHLY, CDR2 FYNNEI, per germline. CDR3 amino acids: CASSFHGPGSYNEQFF. CDR3 DNA: TGTGCCAGCAGTTTTCATGGGCCAGGCTCCTACAATGAGCAGTTCTTC.

The V and J genes are TRBV7-2 and TRBJ1-2, with D unclear. The V and J ends lost 0 bases and 4 bases respectively, with 6 bases between them. This CDR3 contains 13 residues. Looked up from germline, CDR1 is SGHTA and CDR2 is FQGNSA. Written as DNA, the CDR3 is TGTGCCAGCAGCTTAGCGCCAGCCTATGGCTACACCTTC. This codes for CASSLAPAYGYTF.

V gene TRBV20-1 combines with J gene TRBJ2-5; D tentatively reads TRBD1 or TRBD2 (5 bases each). The CDR3 runs 13 residues. Germline lookup yields CDR1 DFQATT and CDR2 SNEGSKA (reference sequence). CDR3 DNA: TGCAGCGCCCCGGGCTCCTGGGGGGAGACCCAGTACTTC. Residues: CSAPGSWGETQYF.

This clonotype has just a few counts. This rearrangement joins TRBV5-1 to TRBJ2-2; D may be TRBD2 (5 bases). Germline values: CDR1 SGHRS, CDR2 YFSETQ. V was trimmed by 0 bases and J by 6 bases, leaving 15 bases between them. The CDR3 consists of 16 residues. As DNA, the CDR3 is TGCGCCAGCAGCTTGGCGACTACCGCGAGGGCCGGGGAGCTGTTTTTT. Translated, it gives CASSLATTARAGELFF.

This clonotype came up a few times. This chain connects TRBV6-2 or TRBV6-3 to TRBJ2-3; 9 bases map to TRBD2. The CDR3 is made up of 15 amino acids. After removal of 4 bases from V and 2 bases from J, the junction contained 4 bases not matched to a gene. Germline V gene sequence: CDR1 MNHEY, CDR2 SVGEGT. The CDR3 protein is CASSSSGRTTDTQYF. CDR3 coding DNA: TGTGCCAGCAGTTCCAGCGGGAGGACCACAGATACGCAGTATTTT.

Here the CDR3 reads CASSQGPRGNYNEQFF. The CDR3 nucleotides are TGCGCCAGCAGCCAAGGTCCCCGGGGGAACTACAATGAGCAGTTCTTC. The chain joins TRBV4-1 to TRBJ2-1; D might be TRBD2 (6 bases). Trimming took off 1 base at V and 3 bases at J, with 13 bases between the two ends. The length of the CDR3 is 16 residues. The germline V gene encodes CDR1 MGHRA and CDR2 YSYEKL.

This chain joins TRBV28 and TRBJ2-7; 9 bases match TRBD2. V was pared by 8 bases and J by 7 bases, with 15 bases of the junction left unmatched. CDR3 size: 15 residues. Germline values: CDR1 MDHEN, CDR2 SYDVKM. The CDR3 sequence: CASFPSGRTSGEQYF. In DNA form, the CDR3 reads TGTGCCAGCTTCCCCAGCGGGAGGACATCCGGGGAGCAGTACTTC.

The chain employs TRBV19 and TRBJ2-7; possibly TRBD1 for D (6 bases). The CDR3 spans 15 residues. CDR1 and CDR2 from the germline V gene are LNHDA and SQIVND (reference sequence). V was shortened by 4 bases and J by 2 bases, with 15 bases between the two germline ends. CDR3 sequence reads: CASSSEKGGTYEQYF. The DNA of the CDR3 is TGTGCCAGTAGTAGTGAAAAAGGGGGTACCTACGAGCAGTACTTC. The full variable domain, in which reference TRBV19 and TRBJ2-7 provide the parts outside the CDR3, is DGGITQSPKYLFRKEGQNVTLSCEQNLNHDAMYWYRQDPGQGLRLIYYSQIVNDFQKGDIAEGYSVSREKKESFPLTVTSAQKNPTAFYLCASSSEKGGTYEQYFGPGTRLTVT.

The chain employs TRBV6-4 and TRBJ2-7; the D gene is possibly TRBD2 (6 bases). V shed 0 bases and J shed 3 bases, with 12 bases lying between them. Germline V gene lookup returns CDR1 MRHNA and CDR2 SNTAGT. This CDR3 spans 15 amino acids. CDR3 nucleotide sequence: TGTGCCAGCAGTGACTCTTCGGGGGTCTGCTACGAGCAGTACTTC. Protein sequence: CASSDSSGVCYEQYF.

The chain links TRBV12-3 or TRBV12-4 to TRBJ1-3; D is possibly TRBD1 (6 bases). Trimming shortened V by 2 bases and J by 7 bases, and 21 bases separated the two germline ends. There are 17 residues in the CDR3. CDR3 sequence reads: CASSLRGAAGDGNTIYF. CDR3 nucleotide sequence: TGTGCCAGCAGTTTAAGGGGGGCCGCTGGGGATGGGAACACCATATATTTT.

This clonotype was seen a handful of times. The chain employs TRBV29-1 and TRBJ1-1; D is perhaps TRBD1 (5 bases). The CDR3 spans 13 residues. Per germline, CDR1 SQVTM and CDR2 ANQGSEA. V lost 3 bases, J lost 4 bases, and 12 bases lay in between. In DNA, the CDR3 is TGCAGCGTTGAGACAGACGGTGCCACTGAAGCTTTCTTT. Its translation: CSVETDGATEAFF. Complete variable domain (other parts from reference TRBV29-1 and TRBJ1-1): SAVISQKPSRDICQRGTSLTIQCQVDSQVTMMFWYRQQPGQSLTLIATANQGSEATYESGFVIDKFPISRPNLTFSTLTVSNMSPEDSSIYLCSVETDGATEAFFGQGTRLTVV.

A few counts support this clonotype. This rearrangement joins TRBV29-1 to TRBJ1-4, with 11 bases that match TRBD1. With V trimmed by 6 bases and J by 12 bases, 3 bases remained unmatched. CDR3 length: 11 amino acids. Germline CDR1 SQVTM, CDR2 ANQGSEA. CDR3 sequence: CSVGQGAELFF. In DNA form, the CDR3 reads TGCAGCGTCGGACAGGGGGCGGAACTGTTTTTT.

CDR3 in DNA: TGCAGCGTTGAAGTATCCAGTGACATTCAGTACTTC. Translating it yields CSVEVSSDIQYF. The rearrangement uses TRBV29-1 and TRBJ2-4; D unclear. Trimming cost V 1 base and J 8 bases, with 9 bases left between them. CDR3 size: 12 residues. CDR1 and CDR2 (germline): SQVTM, ANQGSEA.

In its sample, this clonotype was seen a few times. The chain is built from TRBV3-1 and TRBJ1-1; D ambiguous. V was clipped by 2 bases and J by 10 bases, with 11 bases between them. CDR3 length equals 12 residues. The germline V gene encodes CDR1 LGHDT and CDR2 YNNKEL (reference sequence). CDR3 coding DNA: TGTGCCAGCAGCCAATCGGGTGAGGTAGCTTTCTTT. Its translation: CASSQSGEVAFF.

This chain connects TRBV12-3 or TRBV12-4 to TRBJ2-7; D tentatively reads TRBD1 or TRBD2 (6 bases each). CDR3 size: 12 residues. Trimming pared 7 bases from V and 6 bases from J, leaving 13 bases between. CDR3: CASTKGEAEQYF. CDR3 DNA: TGTGCCAGCACTAAGGGGGAGGCCGAGCAGTACTTC.

The rearrangement links TRBV7-3 to TRBJ2-1; 9 nucleotides agree with TRBD1. Germline V CDR1 and CDR2: SGHTA, FQGTGA. Losses at the gene ends were 6 bases for V and 9 bases for J; bases not matched to a gene: 9. This CDR3 comprises 14 residues. The CDR3 DNA reads as TGTGCCAGCAGGTCGGACAGGGGTGTCGGTGAGCAGTTCTTC. Its translation is CASRSDRGVGEQFF.

This clonotype was found a few times. This chain joins TRBV20-1 and TRBJ2-5, with unresolved D. V shed 7 bases and J shed 2 bases, with 23 bases lying between them. From germline, CDR1 is DFQATT and CDR2 SNEGSKA (reference sequence). The CDR3 sequence is 16 residues long. CDR3: CSVPHPSSWFQETQYF. CDR3 in DNA: TGCAGTGTACCCCACCCTTCATCTTGGTTTCAAGAGACCCAGTACTTC.